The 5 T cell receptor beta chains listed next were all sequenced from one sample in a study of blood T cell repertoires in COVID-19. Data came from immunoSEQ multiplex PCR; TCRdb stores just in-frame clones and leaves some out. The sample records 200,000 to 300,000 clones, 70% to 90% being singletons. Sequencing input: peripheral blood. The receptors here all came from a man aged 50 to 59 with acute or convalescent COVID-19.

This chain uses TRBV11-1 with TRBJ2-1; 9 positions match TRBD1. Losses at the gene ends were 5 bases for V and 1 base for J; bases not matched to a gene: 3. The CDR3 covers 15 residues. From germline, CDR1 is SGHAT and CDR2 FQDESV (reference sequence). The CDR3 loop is CASSKGTGSYNEQFF. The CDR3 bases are TGTGCCAGCAGCAAAGGGACAGGGTCCTACAATGAGCAGTTCTTC.

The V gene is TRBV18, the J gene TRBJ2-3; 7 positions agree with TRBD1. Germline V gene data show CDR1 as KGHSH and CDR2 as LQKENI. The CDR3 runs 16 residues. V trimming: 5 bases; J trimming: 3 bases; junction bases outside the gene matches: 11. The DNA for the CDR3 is TGTGCCAGCTCAACCTCTACAGGGGTGGGGACAGATACGCAGTATTTT. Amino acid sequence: CASSTSTGVGTDTQYF. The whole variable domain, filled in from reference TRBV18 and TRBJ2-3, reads NAGVMQNPRHLVRRRGQEARLRCSPMKGHSHVYWYRQLPEEGLKFMVYLQKENIIDESGMPKERFSAEFPKEGPSILRIQQVVRGDSAAYFCASSTSTGVGTDTQYFGPGTRLTVL.

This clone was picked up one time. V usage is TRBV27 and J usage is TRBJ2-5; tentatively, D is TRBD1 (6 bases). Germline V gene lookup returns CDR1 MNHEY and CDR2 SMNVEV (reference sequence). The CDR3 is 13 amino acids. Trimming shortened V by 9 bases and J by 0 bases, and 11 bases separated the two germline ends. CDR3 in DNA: TGTGCCAGACGTAGGACAGACCAAGAGACCCAGTACTTC. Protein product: CARRRTDQETQYF.

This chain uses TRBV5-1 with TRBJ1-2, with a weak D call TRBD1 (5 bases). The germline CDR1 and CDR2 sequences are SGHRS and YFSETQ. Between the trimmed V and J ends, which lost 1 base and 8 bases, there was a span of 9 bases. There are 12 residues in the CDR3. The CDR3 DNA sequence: TGCGCCAGCAGCTTGCCTGGGGGGGGCTACACCTTC. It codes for CASSLPGGGYTF.

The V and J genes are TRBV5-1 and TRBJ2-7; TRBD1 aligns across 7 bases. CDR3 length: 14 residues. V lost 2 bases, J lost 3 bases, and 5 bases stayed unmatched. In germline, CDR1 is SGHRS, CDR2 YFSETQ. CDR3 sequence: CASSFEGAGYEQYF. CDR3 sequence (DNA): TGCGCCAGCAGCTTTGAGGGGGCGGGCTACGAGCAGTACTTC. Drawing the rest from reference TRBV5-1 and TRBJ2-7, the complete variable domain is KAGVTQTPRYLIKTRGQQVTLSCSPISGHRSVSWYQQTPGQGLQFLFEYFSETQRNKGNFPGRFSGRQFSNSRSEMNVSTLELGDSALYLCASSFEGAGYEQYFGPGTRLTVT.